A single sample gave rise to the 29 T cell receptor beta chains below, sequenced in a study of T cell responses to AZD1222 COVID-19 vaccine. Repertoires were generated with immunoSEQ multiplex PCR, while TCRdb's copy carries only in-frame clones and drops some. The repertoire holds approximately 100,000 clones, with roughly nine tenths as singletons. The sample in question was peripheral blood, obtained 28 days after the second dose of the MenACWY control vaccine. Every receptor here comes from an adult who received the MenACWY meningococcal vaccine as a control.

The chain has TRBV7-3 and TRBJ1-1; 9 bases are a match to TRBD1. The CDR3 has 13 amino acids. Germline CDR1 SGHTA, CDR2 FQGTGA. J was trimmed by 10 bases and V by 3 bases; bases with no gene match: 6. The CDR3 here is CASSLDRGERAFF. CDR3 bases: TGTGCCAGCAGCTTGGACAGGGGCGAAAGAGCTTTCTTT.

This clone was seen more than once but under ten times. The chain has TRBV6-2 or TRBV6-3 and TRBJ2-7, with 7 bases fitting TRBD1. J was trimmed by 7 bases and V by 6 bases; bases with no gene match: 3. CDR3 length: 11 amino acids. Germline CDR1 and CDR2: MNHEY and SVGEGT. CDR3 nucleotides: TGTGCCAGCAGCCAGGGGGTGGAGCAGTACTTC. Protein product: CASSQGVEQYF.

The J gene is TRBJ2-3, the V gene TRBV7-2; D is perhaps TRBD1 (6 bases). The CDR3 has 14 amino acids. Trimming removed 5 bases at V and 1 base at J, with 10 bases between. From germline, CDR1 is SGHTA and CDR2 FQGNSA. CDR3 amino acids: CASSPWTGTDTQYF. CDR3 DNA: TGTGCCAGCAGCCCCTGGACAGGCACAGATACGCAGTATTTT.

The chain carries TRBV19 and TRBJ1-5; D is possibly TRBD1 (6 bases). The germline V gene encodes CDR1 LNHDA and CDR2 SQIVND (reference sequence). V lost 6 bases to trimming and J lost 2 bases, with 17 bases between them. This CDR3 has 16 amino acids. Written as DNA, the CDR3 is TGTGCCAGTAGAAAACAGGGTAGTGGAGGCAATCAGCCCCAGCATTTT. Translation: CASRKQGSGGNQPQHF.

The chain joins TRBV6-5 to TRBJ1-1, with D unclear. This CDR3 is built from 13 residues. Germline V gene sequence: CDR1 MNHEY, CDR2 SVGAGI. V lost 6 bases to trimming and J lost 0 bases, with 8 bases between them. As DNA, the CDR3 is TGTGCCAGCAGCAGCCAAATGAACACTGAAGCTTTCTTT. Translation gives CASSSQMNTEAFF.

The chain combines TRBV24-1 with TRBJ1-1; D may be TRBD1 (6 bases). Germline-derived CDR1 and CDR2 are KGHDR and SFDVKD. The CDR3 consists of 13 residues. With 2 bases removed from V and 5 bases from J, the gap between germline ends came to 8 bases. CDR3 loop: CATSDSGETEAFF. The CDR3 coding sequence is TGTGCCACCAGTGATTCAGGGGAGACTGAAGCTTTCTTT.

This clone was seen only once. The chain couples TRBV4-3 to TRBJ1-1; 12 bases are shared with TRBD1. Germline V gene data show CDR1 as LGHNA and CDR2 as YSLEER. The CDR3 is made up of 19 amino acids. The V segment lost 0 bases and the J segment 4 bases; nucleotides outside the gene matches: 12. The CDR3 DNA follows: TGCGCCAGCAGCCAAGATTTAGGGGACAGGGGGCGCCTGGGCACTGAAGCTTTCTTT. It translates to CASSQDLGDRGRLGTEAFF.

The chain is built from TRBV4-1 and TRBJ2-7; 9 nucleotides align to TRBD2. The CDR3 contains 17 residues. Trimming took 1 base from V and 2 from J; bases not matched to a gene: 9. Germline CDR1 and CDR2: MGHRA and YSYEKL. The CDR3 spells CASSQAASSGGTYEQYF. The DNA for the CDR3 is TGCGCCAGCAGCCAAGCCGCCAGCAGCGGGGGGACCTACGAGCAGTACTTC.

The rearrangement joins TRBV21-1 to TRBJ1-4. TRBV21-1 is a pseudogene segment. This CDR3 is built from 15 residues. The CDR3 DNA reads TGTGCCAGCAGCAAAGGCGCATCAACTAATGAAAAACTGTTTTTT. Translating gives CASSKGASTNEKLFF.

A word on this clone: At one of its ends the junction is not consistent with the germline gene, which may arise from a read error. V usage is TRBV19 and J usage is TRBJ1-2; a possible D gene is TRBD1 (5 bases). The CDR3 has 12 residues. From germline, CDR1 is LNHDA and CDR2 SQIVND (reference sequence). The CDR3 DNA reads TGTGCCAGTAGTATATATAACCGCGACAGCCTCTTC. Its protein is CASSIYNRDSLF. The full variable domain, completed using reference TRBV19 and TRBJ1-2, is DGGITQSPKYLFRKEGQNVTLSCEQNLNHDAMYWYRQDPGQGLRLIYYSQIVNDFQKGDIAEGYSVSREKKESFPLTVTSAQKNPTAFYLCASSIYNRDSLFGSGTRLTVV.

CDR3 nucleotide sequence: TGTGCCAGCAGCCTAGGGACAGAAGAGACCCAGTACTTC. Amino acids: CASSLGTEETQYF. The V and J genes are TRBV5-5 and TRBJ2-5; TRBD1 aligns across 7 bases. J was trimmed by 3 bases and V by 4 bases; bases with no gene match: 3. In germline, CDR1 is SGHKS, CDR2 YYEKEE (reference sequence). The CDR3 runs 13 residues.

This chain connects TRBV5-1 to TRBJ1-1; D gene uncertain. V dropped 4 bases and J dropped 1 base, with 11 bases sitting between them. In germline, CDR1 is SGHRS, CDR2 YFSETQ. The CDR3 is made up of 14 amino acids. CDR3 coding DNA: TGCGCCAGCAGCCTATGGACGGAGAACACTGAAGCTTTCTTT. It specifies CASSLWTENTEAFF.

V usage is TRBV6-5 and J usage is TRBJ1-2; weak D call: TRBD1 (5 bases). CDR3 size: 15 residues. CDR1 MNHEY and CDR2 SVGAGI come from the germline V gene. V gave up 5 bases and J gave up 1 base, with 14 bases separating them. The CDR3 region is CASSHTGTGNYGYTF. CDR3 bases: TGTGCCAGCAGTCACACGGGGACGGGTAACTATGGCTACACCTTC.

This sequence joins TRBV5-4 and TRBJ1-2; 9 bases line up with TRBD1. This CDR3 is built from 13 residues. V gave up 7 bases and J gave up 6 bases; unmatched junction bases: 7. CDR1 is SGHNT and CDR2 is YYREEE in the germline V gene (reference sequence). CDR3 loop: CASAGQGWDGYTF. The CDR3 coding sequence is TGTGCCAGCGCCGGACAGGGGTGGGATGGCTACACCTTC.

The chain couples TRBV5-8 to TRBJ1-5; D not certain. Germline CDR1 is SGHTS and CDR2 is YDEGEE. This CDR3 is built from 14 residues. The V end was cut by 4 bases, the J end by 8 bases, with 16 bases between. CDR3: CASSATDGVKPQHF. CDR3 nucleotides: TGTGCCAGCAGCGCTACGGACGGGGTTAAGCCCCAGCATTTT.

V usage is TRBV24-1 and J usage is TRBJ2-5; possible D gene TRBD2, 5 bases. V lost 4 bases to trimming and J lost 2 bases, with 13 bases between them. Germline V lookup: CDR1 KGHDR, CDR2 SFDVKD. CDR3 size: 15 residues. CDR3 protein: CATSEARGGQETQYF. In DNA, the CDR3 is TGTGCCACCAGTGAGGCGAGAGGAGGTCAAGAGACCCAGTACTTC.

The V gene is TRBV27, the J gene TRBJ2-7, with D perhaps TRBD1 (6 bases). Germline loops: CDR1 MNHEY, CDR2 SMNVEV (reference sequence). V gave up 3 bases and J gave up 5 bases, with 14 bases separating them. The CDR3 sequence is 14 residues long. CDR3 amino acids: CASSFQGRSNEQYF. For the CDR3, the DNA is TGTGCCAGCAGTTTTCAGGGGCGTTCGAACGAGCAGTACTTC.

V gene TRBV7-9 combines with J gene TRBJ2-5, with D tentatively TRBD1 (6 bases). Trimming pared 0 bases from V and 1 base from J, leaving 12 bases between. Germline loops: CDR1 SEHNR, CDR2 FQNEAQ (reference sequence). The CDR3 has 16 amino acids. The CDR3 here is CASSLAQGVFQETQYF. The CDR3 DNA reads TGTGCCAGCAGCTTAGCACAGGGTGTCTTCCAAGAGACCCAGTACTTC.

CDR3 nucleotide sequence: TGTGCCAGCAGCTCCGGGGGCCGGGGGGCCGGGGCAGATACGCAGTATTTT. Amino acids: CASSSGGRGAGADTQYF. The V gene is TRBV5-4, the J gene TRBJ2-3; possible D gene TRBD2, 7 bases. V dropped 3 bases and J dropped 4 bases, with 21 bases sitting between them. The length of the CDR3 is 17 residues. Germline CDR1 reads SGHNT; CDR2 reads YYREEE (reference sequence).

To note about this clone: Germline and junction disagree at one end, which may indicate a read error. The chain combines TRBV7-9 with TRBJ1-1; no clear D. CDR1 and CDR2 from the germline V gene are SEHNR and FQNEAQ (reference sequence). There are 14 residues in the CDR3. CDR3 sequence reads: CASSFELRNSEAFF. Here the CDR3 DNA reads TGTGCCAGCAGCTTCGAGTTGAGGAACAGTGAAGCTTTCTTT.

This rearrangement joins TRBV5-4 to TRBJ1-4; 7 bases agree with TRBD1. In germline, CDR1 is SGHNT, CDR2 YYREEE (reference sequence). The CDR3 contains 14 residues. V was pared by 4 bases and J by 6 bases, with 6 bases of the junction left unmatched. As DNA, the CDR3 is TGTGCCAGCAGCCTAAGACAGGGAGATGAAAAACTGTTTTTT. It specifies CASSLRQGDEKLFF.

The V gene is TRBV15, the J gene TRBJ1-6, with unresolved D. Germline V gives CDR1 LNHNV, CDR2 YYDKDF (reference sequence). Deletions cut 8 bases from V and 6 bases from J, with 14 bases between. The CDR3 has 14 residues. CDR3 DNA: TGTGCCACCCGCGCCCGCCAGTTTAATTCACCCCTCCACTTT. Amino acid sequence: CATRARQFNSPLHF.

The V call is TRBV11-3, the J call TRBJ2-2, with 8 bases identical to TRBD1. The CDR3 runs 14 residues. V shed 5 bases and J 2 bases; nucleotides not matched to a gene: 1. The germline gives CDR1 SGHNT, CDR2 YENEEA. The CDR3: CASSDRGNTGELFF. The CDR3 DNA follows: TGTGCCAGCAGCGACAGGGGCAACACCGGGGAGCTGTTTTTT.

V is TRBV7-8 and J is TRBJ1-1, with unresolved D. CDR1 is SGHVS and CDR2 is FQNEAQ in the germline V gene. V was shortened by 1 base and J by 1 base, with 4 bases between the two germline ends. This CDR3 has 13 residues. CDR3 sequence: CASSLDQNTEAFF. The CDR3 DNA is TGTGCCAGCAGCTTAGACCAGAACACTGAAGCTTTCTTT.

The chain joins TRBV5-1 to TRBJ2-3; D remains unclear. V lost 5 bases and J 1 base, leaving 8 bases between the germline ends. In germline, CDR1 is SGHRS, CDR2 YFSETQ. The CDR3 covers 13 residues. CDR3 region: CASSPGGTDTQYF. The CDR3 bases are TGCGCCAGCAGTCCGGGTGGCACAGATACGCAGTATTTT.

The chain is built from TRBV7-9 and TRBJ2-2, with 10 bases identical to TRBD2. V lost 1 base and J lost 6; bases outside the gene matches: 14. The CDR3 has 19 residues. CDR1 and CDR2 (germline): SEHNR, FQNEAQ (reference sequence). The CDR3, as DNA: TGTGCCAGCAGCTTAGGTAGCGGGGGGCCCGGACGAGGGGCCGGGGAGCTGTTTTTT. Amino acids: CASSLGSGGPGRGAGELFF.

This clone was seen a few times. The chain is built from TRBV28 and TRBJ1-2; 10 bases match TRBD1. The CDR3 runs to 19 residues. Germline lookup yields CDR1 MDHEN and CDR2 SYDVKM. V lost 5 bases, J lost 4 bases, and 19 bases stayed unmatched. Written as DNA, the CDR3 is TGTGCCAGCAGTCCGCTCCATCCGGGACAGGGGCCCCCTGGCTATGGCTACACCTTC. Residues: CASSPLHPGQGPPGYGYTF.

In nucleotides, the CDR3 is TGTGCCAGCAGCTTAGCGGAGGTATCACCCCTCCACTTT. Encoded protein: CASSLAEVSPLHF. The V and J genes are TRBV7-9 and TRBJ1-6; D is unresolved. There are 13 residues in the CDR3. Germline V CDR1 and CDR2: SEHNR, FQNEAQ (reference sequence). V lost 0 bases to trimming and J lost 10 bases, with 7 bases between them.

J is TRBJ2-7 and V is TRBV28, with a tentative D call TRBD2 (7 bases). Trimming removed 5 bases at V and 3 bases at J, with 32 bases between. This CDR3 has 20 amino acids. From germline, CDR1 is MDHEN and CDR2 SYDVKM. The CDR3 region is CASSPLGSGGGGVKVYEQYF. As DNA, the CDR3 is TGTGCCAGCAGTCCCCTCGGCTCGGGGGGCGGTGGGGTTAAGGTCTACGAGCAGTACTTC.